The 21 T cell receptor beta chains given below trace back to one sample, sequenced in a study of blood T cell repertoires in COVID-19. Method: immunoSEQ multiplex PCR; TCRdb's copy keeps in-frame clones and lacks some. This sample yields 150,000 to 200,000 clones, of which approximately 87% are seen a single time; 3.5% to 4% belongs to the top ten. Sequenced input: peripheral blood. All receptors derive from a woman aged 65 to 85 with acute or convalescent COVID-19.

The chain carries TRBV9 and TRBJ2-7, with 8 bases fitting TRBD2. Germline CDR1 SGDLS, CDR2 YYNGEE. The CDR3 consists of 16 residues. J lost 2 bases, V lost 3 bases, and 10 bases had no gene match. CDR3 nucleotides: TGTGCCAGCAGCGAAAGAAGCGGGAGTTTCCCCTACGAGCAGTACTTC. Protein product: CASSERSGSFPYEQYF.

This clone was counted a few times. The V call is TRBV2, the J call TRBJ1-5; D not certain. The CDR3 length is 13 residues. Trimming took 4 bases from V and 4 from J, leaving 8 bases between them. Germline lookup yields CDR1 SNHLY and CDR2 FYNNEI. CDR3 sequence (DNA): TGTGCCAGCAGTGGTAGTTGGAATCAGCCCCAGCATTTT. Translated, it gives CASSGSWNQPQHF.

A few counts support this clone. The chain couples TRBV3-1 (or the pseudogene TRBV3-2) to TRBJ1-2, with 7 bases lining up with TRBD1. In germline, CDR1 is LGHDT, CDR2 YNNKEL (reference sequence). CDR3 size: 13 residues. Unmatched junction bases numbered 5, after V lost 4 bases and J lost 6 bases. The CDR3 loop is CASSPDRENGYTF. DNA of the CDR3: TGTGCCAGCAGCCCCGACAGGGAAAATGGCTACACCTTC.

This sequence joins TRBV20-1 and TRBJ1-2; unclear D gene. CDR1 and CDR2 from the germline V gene are DFQATT and SNEGSKA (reference sequence). The V end was cut by 3 bases, the J end by 1 base, with 12 bases between. The CDR3 is 14 residues long. The chain's CDR3 is CSASTPGGNYGYTF. The DNA for the CDR3 is TGCAGTGCTAGTACCCCGGGAGGTAACTATGGCTACACCTTC.

The chain has TRBV11-2 and TRBJ1-6; 7 nucleotides match TRBD1. The V gene end was trimmed by 0 bases and the J gene end by 0 bases; junction bases not matched to a gene: 2. The CDR3 contains 17 residues. Germline V gene lookup returns CDR1 SGHAT and CDR2 FQNNGV. The CDR3 loop reads CASSLEQGSSYNSPLHF. The CDR3 region has the DNA TGTGCCAGCAGCTTAGAACAGGGGAGCTCCTATAATTCACCCCTCCACTTT.

CDR3 loop: CASSFSGKERSDTQYF. The CDR3 bases are TGTGCCAGCAGCTTTAGCGGGAAAGAGAGGTCAGATACGCAGTATTTT. The V call is TRBV7-9, the J call TRBJ2-3; 8 nucleotides match TRBD2. The CDR3 has 16 residues. CDR1 and CDR2 (germline): SEHNR, FQNEAQ (reference sequence). J was trimmed by 4 bases and V by 3 bases; bases with no gene match: 9.

This chain connects TRBV5-4 to TRBJ1-1; tentatively, D is TRBD1 (6 bases). Germline V gives CDR1 SGHNT, CDR2 YYREEE (reference sequence). V was shortened by 4 bases and J by 3 bases, with 13 bases between the two germline ends. The CDR3 spans 14 residues. The DNA for the CDR3 is TGTGCCAGCAGCCTAGACAGGCGGTACACTGAAGCTTTCTTT. The encoded protein is CASSLDRRYTEAFF.

The sample holds one count of this clone. This chain joins TRBV5-8 and TRBJ1-1, with TRBD1 matching 8 bases. CDR3 size: 15 residues. From germline, CDR1 is SGHTS and CDR2 YDEGEE. Trimming at V came to 1 base and at J to 3 bases, leaving 5 bases not matched to a gene. The CDR3 loop reads CASSLSGQGYTEAFF. The CDR3 region has the DNA TGTGCCAGCAGCTTGTCAGGACAGGGTTACACTGAAGCTTTCTTT.

J is TRBJ2-1 and V is TRBV9, with 12 positions matching TRBD2. Trimming cost V 0 bases and J 5 bases; bases outside gene matches: 6. CDR3 size: 17 residues. Germline V lookup: CDR1 SGDLS, CDR2 YYNGEE. CDR3 sequence: CASSVVSSGGVHNEQFF. In DNA, the CDR3 is TGTGCCAGCAGCGTAGTCTCTAGCGGGGGGGTCCACAATGAGCAGTTCTTC.

In its sample, this clone was seen once. The chain joins TRBV13 to TRBJ2-5, with 7 positions matching TRBD2. V was clipped by 1 base and J by 4 bases; unmatched bases: 9. This CDR3 is built from 16 residues. Looked up from germline, CDR1 is PRHDT and CDR2 is FYEKMQ (reference sequence). The CDR3 sequence: CASSLARGVIGETQYF. The DNA of the CDR3 is TGTGCCAGCAGCTTAGCTCGGGGGGTTATAGGAGAGACCCAGTACTTC. The full variable domain, completed using reference TRBV13 and TRBJ2-5, is AAGVIQSPRHLIKEKRETATLKCYPIPRHDTVYWYQQGPGQDPQFLISFYEKMQSDKGSIPDRFSAQQFSDYHSELNMSSLELGDSALYFCASSLARGVIGETQYFGPGTRLLVL.

The chain combines TRBV20-1 with TRBJ2-3; 7 bases are a match to TRBD2. This CDR3 region has 11 residues. V was clipped by 7 bases and J by 5 bases; unmatched bases: 3. CDR1 and CDR2 from the germline V gene are DFQATT and SNEGSKA (reference sequence). CDR3 in amino acids: CSGGRRDTQYF. Written as DNA, the CDR3 is TGCAGTGGCGGGAGACGAGATACGCAGTATTTT.

CDR3 DNA: TGTGCCAGCAGCTCACGCTCGGAAGGGACAGGCCTTAACTATGGCTACACCTTC. Residues: CASSSRSEGTGLNYGYTF. The J gene is TRBJ1-2, the V gene TRBV7-6; TRBD1 matches at 8 bases. The CDR3 is 18 residues long. The germline V gene has CDR1 SGHVS and CDR2 FNYEAQ. V lost 4 bases, J lost 1 base, and 14 bases stayed unmatched.

This rearrangement joins TRBV4-1 to TRBJ1-5; D gene ambiguous. The V gene lost 1 base and the J gene lost 1 base, with 8 bases spanning the gap. CDR1 is MGHRA, CDR2 YSYEKL, per germline. This CDR3 region has 15 residues. As DNA, the CDR3 is TGCGCCAGCAGCCAAGTATCACAGAGCAATCAGCCCCAGCATTTT. Translated, it gives CASSQVSQSNQPQHF.

The genes are TRBV18 and TRBJ2-1, with D maybe TRBD2 (7 bases). Germline values: CDR1 KGHSH, CDR2 LQKENI. The CDR3 runs to 15 residues. V lost 6 bases to trimming and J lost 7 bases, with 19 bases between them. CDR3 sequence (DNA): TGTGCCAGCTCTCTACTTTCGGGGAGGGGGAATGAGCAGTTCTTC. This codes for CASSLLSGRGNEQFF.

The rearrangement uses TRBV5-5 and TRBJ1-2, with 9 bases aligning to TRBD1. V was pared by 5 bases and J by 4 bases, with 3 bases of the junction left unmatched. This CDR3 spans 13 amino acids. CDR1 and CDR2 from the germline V gene are SGHKS and YYEKEE (reference sequence). CDR3 region: CASSLQGAYGYTF. The CDR3 DNA follows: TGTGCCAGCAGTCTACAGGGGGCCTATGGCTACACCTTC.

The chain carries TRBV18 and TRBJ2-5; D not resolved. Germline V gene data show CDR1 as KGHSH and CDR2 as LQKENI. The CDR3 totals 12 residues. V dropped 4 bases and J dropped 2 bases, with 5 bases sitting between them. The CDR3 loop is CASSQIQETQYF. The CDR3 DNA reads as TGTGCCAGCTCACAAATACAAGAGACCCAGTACTTC.

The chain links TRBV5-6 to TRBJ2-1; 8 bases agree with TRBD2. From germline, CDR1 is SGHDT and CDR2 YYEEEE. The trim removed 2 bases at V and 7 bases at J, leaving 8 bases unmatched. CDR3 length: 15 amino acids. As DNA, the CDR3 is TGTGCCAGCAGCTTTGCTGCTTCGGGGGGGAATGAGCAGTTCTTC. This translates into CASSFAASGGNEQFF.

This chain connects TRBV9 to TRBJ2-2, with D possibly matching TRBD2 (6 bases). The V end was cut by 4 bases, the J end by 6 bases, with 16 bases between. This CDR3 comprises 15 residues. Germline V gene data show CDR1 as SGDLS and CDR2 as YYNGEE. The CDR3 DNA reads TGTGCCAGCAGCCTACACGCTCGGGGGTCCGGGGAGCTGTTTTTT. It encodes CASSLHARGSGELFF.

With respect to this clone: Other DNA sequences within the sample encode an identical CDR3. The gene calls are TRBV28 and TRBJ1-2; TRBD1 matches at 7 bases. CDR3 length: 13 amino acids. Germline V gene data show CDR1 as MDHEN and CDR2 as SYDVKM. Germline trimming cut 3 bases from V and 2 bases from J; bases unmatched to any gene: 0. CDR3 protein: CASSLGQNYGYTF. Here the CDR3 DNA reads TGTGCCAGCAGTTTGGGACAGAACTATGGCTACACCTTC.

In this sample, this clone turned up once. This sequence joins TRBV6-5 and TRBJ2-1; TRBD1 aligns across 9 bases. With 3 bases clipped from V and 8 bases from J, the junction kept 5 bases outside the gene matches. This CDR3 is built from 14 residues. Germline CDR1 reads MNHEY; CDR2 reads SVGAGI. CDR3 residues: CASSYKDRGHEQFF. DNA for the CDR3: TGTGCCAGCAGTTATAAGGACAGGGGTCATGAGCAGTTCTTC.

The chain has TRBV13 and TRBJ1-3, with D hard to call. The CDR3 consists of 16 residues. Trimming removed 2 bases at V and 0 bases at J, with 11 bases between. Germline CDR1 and CDR2: PRHDT and FYEKMQ (reference sequence). CDR3 in amino acids: CASSLNTHSSGNTIYF. CDR3 DNA sequence: TGTGCCAGCAGCTTAAATACCCACAGCTCTGGAAACACCATATATTTT.